The clone carrying this T cell receptor beta chain was counted a few times. A J-beta primer mix and a sample-barcoded 5' primer were used in a second PCR of roughly 6 to 12 cycles. Each sample yielded at least 2.5 million CDR3-containing paired-end reads. TCRdb called the 5' RACE reads again in MiXCR, with one record for every CDR3 protein. The table records more than 500,000 distinct CDR3 sequences, 27% of them present only once. This CDR3 has 16 amino acids. V gave up 0 bases and J gave up 2 bases, with 12 bases separating them. Germline V gene data show CDR1 as MNHNY and CDR2 as SVGAGI (reference sequence). This record comes from a study of blood T cells in healthy people across ages.

The sequenced material came from blood. This chain uses TRBV6-6 with TRBJ2-3; the D gene could be TRBD1 or TRBD2 (5 bases each). This clonotype originated in a woman in her sixties or seventies in good health. In DNA form, the CDR3 reads TGTGCCAGCAGTTACTCCGGGGCCCAGCCCACAGATACGCAGTATTTT. It codes for CASSYSGAQPTDTQYF.